This is a list of T cell receptor beta chains from one sample in a study of blood T cell repertoires in COVID-19. Some clones are missing from TCRdb's copy, which holds only in-frame ones; the method was immunoSEQ multiplex PCR. The sample has about 130,000 clones, about 86% seen once. Sequencing used peripheral blood. These receptors came from a woman in her sixties or seventies with active or convalescent COVID-19. CDR3s include the opening cysteine and the closing phenylalanine or tryptophan. The order of the fields is clone size, D gene, V gene, J gene, CDR3 protein, CDR3 DNA. D genes are given only for firm matches. Clone size appears in some rows only: once, few, many, or a class for an expanded clone.

size: -
D: -
V: TRBV5-1
J: TRBJ2-7
CDR3: CASSPTSIYEQYF
DNA: TGCGCCAGCAGCCCGACTAGTATCTACGAGCAGTACTTC

size: -
D: TRBD1
V: TRBV11-2
J: TRBJ1-4
CDR3: CASSARQGLREKLFF
DNA: TGTGCCAGCAGCGCTAGACAGGGGTTACGGGAAAAACTGTTTTTT

size: -
D: -
V: TRBV25-1
J: TRBJ1-3
CDR3: CASSERESGNTIYF
DNA: TGTGCCAGCAGTGAACGGGAATCTGGAAACACCATATATTTT

size: -
D: TRBD2
V: TRBV30
J: TRBJ2-3
CDR3: CAWSRLAGGADTQYF
DNA: TGTGCCTGGAGTCGACTAGCGGGAGGGGCAGATACGCAGTATTTT

size: -
D: -
V: TRBV6-5
J: TRBJ2-6
CDR3: CASSYTGEEGANVLTF
DNA: TGTGCCAGCAGTTACACCGGGGAAGAGGGGGCCAACGTCCTGACTTTC

size: -
D: -
V: TRBV5-4
J: TRBJ2-5
CDR3: CASSLSRETQYF
DNA: TGTGCCAGCAGCTTGTCTAGAGAGACCCAGTACTTC

size: once
D: -
V: TRBV28
J: TRBJ2-1
CDR3: CASLGPLKGNEQFF
DNA: TGTGCCAGCCTGGGCCCCCTTAAGGGGAATGAGCAGTTCTTC

size: many
D: -
V: TRBV2
J: TRBJ1-5
CDR3: CASSNTGFNQPQHF
DNA: TGTGCCAGCAGTAATACAGGGTTCAATCAGCCCCAGCATTTT

size: -
D: -
V: TRBV5-5
J: TRBJ1-4
CDR3: CASSPGRADEKLFF
DNA: TGTGCCAGCAGCCCCGGACGAGCGGATGAAAAACTGTTTTTT

size: once
D: TRBD2
V: TRBV20-1
J: TRBJ2-1
CDR3: CSASRRGLAGGPGNEQFF
DNA: TGCAGTGCTAGTCGACGGGGACTAGCGGGAGGGCCGGGTAATGAGCAGTTCTTC

size: -
D: -
V: TRBV6-5
J: TRBJ2-3
CDR3: CASSPASGTQYF
DNA: TGTGCCAGCAGCCCCGCTTCGGGTACGCAGTATTTT

size: few
D: TRBD1
V: TRBV27
J: TRBJ1-4
CDR3: CASRNRAPGGTFNEKLFF
DNA: TGTGCCAGCAGGAACCGGGCCCCAGGGGGGACCTTTAATGAAAAACTGTTTTTT

size: -
D: -
V: TRBV19
J: TRBJ1-1
CDR3: CASSQLMKAFF
DNA: TGTGCCAGTAGCCAACTAATGAAGGCTTTCTTT

size: -
D: TRBD1
V: TRBV27
J: TRBJ2-7
CDR3: CASSLPGDRGIGEPYEQYF
DNA: TGTGCCAGCAGTTTACCCGGGGACAGGGGAATTGGCGAGCCCTACGAGCAGTACTTC

size: -
D: TRBD1
V: TRBV27
J: TRBJ1-6
CDR3: CASREGARPNSPLHF
DNA: TGTGCCAGCAGAGAGGGGGCAAGACCTAATTCACCCCTCCACTTT

size: -
D: -
V: TRBV10-1
J: TRBJ2-1
CDR3: CASSDIVKGYNEQFF
DNA: TGCGCCAGCAGTGATATTGTGAAGGGGTACAATGAGCAGTTCTTC

size: -
D: TRBD1
V: TRBV30
J: TRBJ2-3
CDR3: CAWRTGGTDTQYF
DNA: TGTGCCTGGAGGACAGGGGGCACAGATACGCAGTATTTT

size: -
D: -
V: TRBV25-1
J: TRBJ2-1
CDR3: CASSESRGSREQFF
DNA: TGTGCCAGCAGTGAATCCCGAGGGTCCCGCGAGCAGTTCTTC

size: -
D: TRBD1
V: TRBV5-8
J: TRBJ1-4
CDR3: CASGPTGFGEKLFF
DNA: TGTGCCAGCGGCCCGACAGGGTTTGGTGAAAAACTGTTTTTT

size: few
D: -
V: TRBV9
J: TRBJ1-1
CDR3: CASSPSSGRVNTEAFF
DNA: TGTGCCAGCAGCCCTTCCTCTGGGCGAGTGAACACTGAAGCTTTCTTT

size: few
D: -
V: TRBV2
J: TRBJ1-1
CDR3: CASSEGSTLLSRTGLNTEAFF
DNA: TGTGCCAGCAGTGAAGGAAGTACATTACTCAGCCGAACAGGGTTGAACACTGAAGCTTTCTTT

size: -
D: -
V: TRBV6-2/TRBV6-3
J: TRBJ1-4
CDR3: CASSYSPSVGAYEKLFF
DNA: TGTGCCAGCAGTTACTCGCCTTCGGTCGGAGCTTATGAAAAACTGTTTTTT

size: -
D: -
V: TRBV29-1
J: TRBJ1-2
CDR3: CSVETVAGAGYTF
DNA: TGCAGCGTTGAGACCGTTGCAGGGGCGGGCTACACCTTC

size: -
D: TRBD2
V: TRBV5-1
J: TRBJ2-7
CDR3: CASSTPDESGRDYEQYF
DNA: TGCGCCAGCAGCACGCCGGATGAAAGCGGGAGAGACTACGAGCAGTACTTC

size: once
D: TRBD1
V: TRBV27
J: TRBJ1-1
CDR3: CASSPLGQGNTEAFF
DNA: TGTGCCAGCAGTCCCCTCGGACAGGGGAACACTGAAGCTTTCTTT

size: -
D: -
V: TRBV9
J: TRBJ1-5
CDR3: CASSVESWAPQHF
DNA: TGTGCCAGCAGCGTAGAGAGTTGGGCGCCCCAGCATTTT

size: -
D: TRBD2
V: TRBV6-2/TRBV6-3
J: TRBJ2-7
CDR3: CASSYRIMSGGPLLYEQYF
DNA: TGTGCCAGCAGTTACCGGATCATGTCGGGAGGGCCCCTCCTGTACGAGCAGTACTTC

size: -
D: -
V: TRBV21-1
J: TRBJ2-5
CDR3: CASNRGVQETQYF
DNA: TGTGCCAGCAATCGGGGGGTCCAAGAGACCCAGTACTTC

size: -
D: TRBD2
V: TRBV24-1
J: TRBJ2-1
CDR3: CATSDLTSGGNEQFF
DNA: TGTGCCACCAGTGATCTGACTAGCGGGGGCAATGAGCAGTTCTTC

size: -
D: -
V: TRBV10-3
J: TRBJ2-1
CDR3: CAISEGGARSYNEQFF
DNA: TGTGCCATCAGTGAGGGCGGGGCTCGCTCCTACAATGAGCAGTTCTTC

size: -
D: TRBD2
V: TRBV7-2
J: TRBJ2-5
CDR3: CASSSSPGGIVQETQYF
DNA: TGTGCCAGCAGCTCGTCCCCGGGGGGTATCGTTCAAGAGACCCAGTACTTC

size: -
D: TRBD2
V: TRBV4-1
J: TRBJ2-4
CDR3: CASSQPLAGRARDIQYF
DNA: TGCGCCAGCAGCCAACCTTTGGCCGGGAGGGCTAGGGACATTCAGTACTTC

size: -
D: -
V: TRBV5-4
J: TRBJ2-2
CDR3: CASRRGGTDNTGELFF
DNA: TGTGCCAGCAGACGTGGGGGGACAGACAACACCGGGGAGCTGTTTTTT

size: -
D: -
V: TRBV12-5
J: TRBJ1-2
CDR3: CASGLQDYGYTF
DNA: TGTGCTAGTGGTTTACAGGACTATGGCTACACCTTC

size: -
D: -
V: TRBV28
J: TRBJ1-6
CDR3: CASTPGQIYNSPLHF
DNA: TGTGCCAGCACCCCCGGACAGATCTATAATTCACCCCTCCACTTT

size: -
D: TRBD2
V: TRBV15
J: TRBJ2-1
CDR3: CATSSQRGGPNNEQFF
DNA: TGTGCCACCAGCAGCCAGCGGGGGGGCCCCAACAATGAGCAGTTCTTC

size: -
D: TRBD2
V: TRBV9
J: TRBJ2-1
CDR3: CASSPGVAGYSYNEQFF
DNA: TGTGCCAGCAGCCCCGGGGTAGCGGGTTACTCCTACAATGAGCAGTTCTTC

size: -
D: -
V: TRBV4-3
J: TRBJ1-1
CDR3: CASSLQSTGAEAFF
DNA: TGCGCCAGCAGCCTCCAATCGACTGGCGCTGAAGCTTTCTTT

size: -
D: TRBD2
V: TRBV9
J: TRBJ2-1
CDR3: CASSAFLAGGPYNEQFF
DNA: TGTGCCAGCAGCGCCTTTCTAGCGGGAGGGCCCTACAATGAGCAGTTCTTC

size: -
D: TRBD2
V: TRBV5-1
J: TRBJ2-2
CDR3: CASSLEVAGGSTGELFF
DNA: TGCGCCAGCAGCTTGGAAGTAGCGGGAGGGAGCACCGGGGAGCTGTTTTTT

size: -
D: -
V: TRBV6-5
J: TRBJ1-2
CDR3: CAARSETNYGYTF
DNA: TGTGCCGCCAGGTCAGAAACTAACTATGGCTACACCTTC

size: -
D: -
V: TRBV5-1
J: TRBJ1-5
CDR3: CASSLVQNPCQPQHF
DNA: TGCGCCAGCAGCTTGGTCCAGAACCCCTGTCAGCCCCAGCATTTT

size: few
D: TRBD1
V: TRBV2
J: TRBJ1-1
CDR3: CASSRRLQGLGTEAFF
DNA: TGTGCCAGCAGCCGAAGGTTACAGGGGTTAGGAACTGAAGCTTTCTTT

size: -
D: TRBD2
V: TRBV2
J: TRBJ2-1
CDR3: CASSRAGLAGGVEQFF
DNA: TGTGCCAGCAGTCGAGCTGGGCTAGCGGGGGGTGTTGAGCAGTTCTTC

size: -
D: TRBD1
V: TRBV27
J: TRBJ2-7
CDR3: CASSLRNRGPSYEQYF
DNA: TGTGCCAGCAGTTTGAGAAACAGGGGCCCTTCCTACGAGCAGTACTTC

size: -
D: -
V: TRBV7-6
J: TRBJ1-3
CDR3: CASSLSQLPSGNTIYF
DNA: TGTGCCAGCAGCTTATCACAGTTGCCCTCTGGAAACACCATATATTTT

size: -
D: -
V: TRBV5-1
J: TRBJ2-1
CDR3: CASSPRVSYNEQFF
DNA: TGCGCCAGCAGCCCCAGGGTATCCTACAATGAGCAGTTCTTC

size: -
D: TRBD2
V: TRBV4-1
J: TRBJ2-4
CDR3: CASSQGLAGGRGKNIQYF
DNA: TGCGCCAGCAGCCAGGGACTAGCGGGGGGCCGTGGCAAAAACATTCAGTACTTC

size: once
D: -
V: TRBV30
J: TRBJ1-5
CDR3: CAWSADRLNQPQHF
DNA: TGTGCCTGGAGCGCAGACAGGTTAAATCAGCCCCAGCATTTT

size: -
D: TRBD1
V: TRBV24-1
J: TRBJ2-5
CDR3: CATSSPGGLETQYF
DNA: TGTGCCACCAGCTCGCCAGGGGGCTTGGAGACCCAGTACTTC

size: few
D: -
V: TRBV28
J: TRBJ1-2
CDR3: CATGRVDYGYTF
DNA: TGTGCCACGGGGAGGGTTGACTATGGCTACACCTTC

size: -
D: -
V: TRBV28
J: TRBJ2-3
CDR3: CASSSTPYTQYF
DNA: TGTGCCAGCAGTTCCACACCCTATACGCAGTATTTT

size: once
D: -
V: TRBV6-1
J: TRBJ1-5
CDR3: CASSESEGLPQHF
DNA: TGTGCCAGCAGTGAATCGGAAGGACTGCCCCAGCATTTT

size: -
D: -
V: TRBV7-9
J: TRBJ2-7
CDR3: CASSRLPPGSYEQYF
DNA: TGTGCCAGCAGCCGTCTGCCGCCAGGCTCCTACGAGCAGTACTTC

size: -
D: -
V: TRBV28
J: TRBJ1-1
CDR3: CASSPPGRELAFF
DNA: TGTGCCAGCAGTCCCCCAGGTAGGGAGCTAGCTTTCTTT

size: few
D: TRBD1
V: TRBV2
J: TRBJ1-1
CDR3: CASTAGQRTPRAFF
DNA: TGTGCCAGCACCGCGGGACAGCGGACTCCAAGAGCTTTCTTT

size: -
D: -
V: TRBV7-2
J: TRBJ1-1
CDR3: CASSLAARNTEAFF
DNA: TGTGCCAGCAGCTTAGCGGCTCGGAACACTGAAGCTTTCTTT

size: -
D: TRBD1
V: TRBV9
J: TRBJ1-1
CDR3: CASSPLSGTGNTEAFF
DNA: TGTGCCAGCAGCCCCCTTTCCGGGACAGGGAACACTGAAGCTTTCTTT

size: few
D: -
V: TRBV19
J: TRBJ2-5
CDR3: CASSEDQETQYF
DNA: TGTGCCAGTTCCGAGGATCAGGAGACCCAGTACTTC

size: -
D: TRBD1
V: TRBV6-5
J: TRBJ1-1
CDR3: CASSLDRGNTEAFF
DNA: TGTGCCAGCAGCTTGGACAGGGGGAACACTGAAGCTTTCTTT